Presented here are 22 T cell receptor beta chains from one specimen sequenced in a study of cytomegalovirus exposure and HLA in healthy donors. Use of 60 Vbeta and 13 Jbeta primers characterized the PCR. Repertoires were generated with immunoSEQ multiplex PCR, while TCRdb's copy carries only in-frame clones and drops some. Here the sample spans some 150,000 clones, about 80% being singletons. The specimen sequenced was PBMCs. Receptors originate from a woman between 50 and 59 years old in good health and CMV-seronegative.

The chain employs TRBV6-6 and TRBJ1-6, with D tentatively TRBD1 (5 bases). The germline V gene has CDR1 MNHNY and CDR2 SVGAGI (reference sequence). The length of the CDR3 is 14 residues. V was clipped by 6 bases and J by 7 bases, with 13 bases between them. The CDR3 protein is CASSSPGNNSPLHF. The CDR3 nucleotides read TGTGCCAGCAGCAGCCCAGGGAACAATTCACCCCTCCACTTT.

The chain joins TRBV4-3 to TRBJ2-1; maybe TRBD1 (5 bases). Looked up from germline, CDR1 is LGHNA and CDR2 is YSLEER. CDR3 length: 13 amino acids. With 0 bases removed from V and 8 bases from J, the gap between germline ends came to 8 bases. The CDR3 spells CASSQETEDEQFF. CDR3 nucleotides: TGCGCCAGCAGCCAAGAGACAGAAGATGAGCAGTTCTTC.

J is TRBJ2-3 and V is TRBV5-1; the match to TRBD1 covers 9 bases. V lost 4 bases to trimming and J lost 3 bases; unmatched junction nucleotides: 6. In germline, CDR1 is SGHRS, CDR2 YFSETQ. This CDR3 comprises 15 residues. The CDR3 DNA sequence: TGCGCCAGCAGCCTGTACAGGGGGCTAACAGATACGCAGTATTTT. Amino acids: CASSLYRGLTDTQYF.

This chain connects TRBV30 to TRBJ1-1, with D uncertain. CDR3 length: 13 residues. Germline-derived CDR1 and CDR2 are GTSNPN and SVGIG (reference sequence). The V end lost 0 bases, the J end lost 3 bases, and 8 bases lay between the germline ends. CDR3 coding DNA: TGTGCCTGGAGTGTACTCCGGGACACTGAAGCTTTCTTT. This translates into CAWSVLRDTEAFF.

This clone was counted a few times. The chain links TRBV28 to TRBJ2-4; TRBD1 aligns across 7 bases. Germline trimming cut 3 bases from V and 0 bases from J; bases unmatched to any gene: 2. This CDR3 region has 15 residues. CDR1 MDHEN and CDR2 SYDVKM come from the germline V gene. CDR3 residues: CASSLGQLAKNIQYF. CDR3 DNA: TGTGCCAGCAGTTTGGGACAGCTAGCCAAAAACATTCAGTACTTC.

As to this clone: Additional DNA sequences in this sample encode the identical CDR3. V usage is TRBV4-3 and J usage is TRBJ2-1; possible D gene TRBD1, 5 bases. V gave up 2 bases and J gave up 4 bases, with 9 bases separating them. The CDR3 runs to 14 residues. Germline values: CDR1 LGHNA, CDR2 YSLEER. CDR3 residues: CASSQRQGYNEQFF. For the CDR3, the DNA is TGCGCCAGCAGCCAACGGCAGGGATACAATGAGCAGTTCTTC.

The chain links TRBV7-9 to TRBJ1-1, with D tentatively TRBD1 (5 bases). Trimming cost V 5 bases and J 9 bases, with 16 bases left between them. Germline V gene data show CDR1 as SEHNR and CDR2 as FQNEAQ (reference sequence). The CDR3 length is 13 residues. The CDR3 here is CASSTLVGGKAFF. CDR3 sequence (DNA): TGTGCCAGCAGCACCCTTGTGGGGGGGAAAGCTTTCTTT. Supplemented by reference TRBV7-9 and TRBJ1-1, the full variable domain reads DTGVSQNPRHKITKRGQNVTFRCDPISEHNRLYWYRQTLGQGPEFLTYFQNEAQLEKSRLLSDRFSAERPKGSFSTLEIQRTEQGDSAMYLCASSTLVGGKAFFGQGTRLTVV.

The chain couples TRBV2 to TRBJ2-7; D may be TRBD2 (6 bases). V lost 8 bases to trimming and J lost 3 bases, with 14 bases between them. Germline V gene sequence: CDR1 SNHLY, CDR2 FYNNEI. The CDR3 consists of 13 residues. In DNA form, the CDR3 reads TGTGCCAGCGGGAGAACTAGCCACTACGAGCAGTACTTC. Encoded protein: CASGRTSHYEQYF.

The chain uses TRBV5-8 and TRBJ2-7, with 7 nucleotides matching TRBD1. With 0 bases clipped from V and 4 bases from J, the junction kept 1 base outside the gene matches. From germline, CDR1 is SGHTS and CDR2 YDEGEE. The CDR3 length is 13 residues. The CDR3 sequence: CASSLGDRYEQYF. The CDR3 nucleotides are TGTGCCAGCAGCTTGGGGGACAGATACGAGCAGTACTTC.

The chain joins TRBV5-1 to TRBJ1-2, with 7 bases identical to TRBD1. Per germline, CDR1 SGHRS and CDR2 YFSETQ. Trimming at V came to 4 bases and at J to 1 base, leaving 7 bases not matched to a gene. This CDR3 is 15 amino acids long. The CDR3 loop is CASSPGDRDNYGYTF. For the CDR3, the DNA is TGCGCCAGCAGCCCCGGGGACAGAGATAACTATGGCTACACCTTC. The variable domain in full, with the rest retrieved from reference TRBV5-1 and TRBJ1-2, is KAGVTQTPRYLIKTRGQQVTLSCSPISGHRSVSWYQQTPGQGLQFLFEYFSETQRNKGNFPGRFSGRQFSNSRSEMNVSTLELGDSALYLCASSPGDRDNYGYTFGSGTRLTVV.

CDR3 bases: TGCGCCAGCAGCTTGGAGGGGGACTACTCCTACGAGCAGTACTTC. Protein sequence: CASSLEGDYSYEQYF. The J gene is TRBJ2-7, the V gene TRBV5-1; possible D gene TRBD2, 7 bases. The V end lost 0 bases, the J end lost 0 bases, and 10 bases lay between the germline ends. Germline loops: CDR1 SGHRS, CDR2 YFSETQ. The CDR3 has 15 residues.

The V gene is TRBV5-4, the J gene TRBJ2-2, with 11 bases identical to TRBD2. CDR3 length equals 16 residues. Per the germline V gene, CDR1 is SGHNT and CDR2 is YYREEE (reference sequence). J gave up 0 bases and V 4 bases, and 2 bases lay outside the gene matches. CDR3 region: CASSVGLAANTGELFF. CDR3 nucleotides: TGTGCCAGCAGCGTGGGACTAGCGGCGAACACCGGGGAGCTGTTTTTT.

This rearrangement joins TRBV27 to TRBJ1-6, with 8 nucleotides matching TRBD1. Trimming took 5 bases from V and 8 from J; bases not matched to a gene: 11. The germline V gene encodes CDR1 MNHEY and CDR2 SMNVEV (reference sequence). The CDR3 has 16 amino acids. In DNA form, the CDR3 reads TGTGCCAGCAGTGTACACAGGGGGAACGTTTATTCACCCCTCCACTTT. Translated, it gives CASSVHRGNVYSPLHF.

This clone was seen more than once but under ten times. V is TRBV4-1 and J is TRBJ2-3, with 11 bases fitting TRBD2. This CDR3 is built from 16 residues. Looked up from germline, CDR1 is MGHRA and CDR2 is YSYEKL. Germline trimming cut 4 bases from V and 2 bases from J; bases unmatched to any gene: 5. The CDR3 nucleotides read TGCGCCAGCAGCCCCTTAGCGGGGGGGATCACAGATACGCAGTATTTT. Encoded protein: CASSPLAGGITDTQYF.

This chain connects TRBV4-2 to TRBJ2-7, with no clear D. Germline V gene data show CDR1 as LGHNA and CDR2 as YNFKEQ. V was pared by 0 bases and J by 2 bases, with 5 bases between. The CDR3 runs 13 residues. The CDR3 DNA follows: TGTGCCAGCAGCCAAGAACTACCCTACGAGCAGTACTTC. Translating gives CASSQELPYEQYF.

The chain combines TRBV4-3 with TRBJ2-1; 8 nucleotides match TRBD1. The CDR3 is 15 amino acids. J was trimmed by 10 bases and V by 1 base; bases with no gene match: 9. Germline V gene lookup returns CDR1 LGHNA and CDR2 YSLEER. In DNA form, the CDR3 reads TGCGCCAGCAGCCAAGGACAGGGGAAAGGGAACGAGCAGTTCTTC. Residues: CASSQGQGKGNEQFF.

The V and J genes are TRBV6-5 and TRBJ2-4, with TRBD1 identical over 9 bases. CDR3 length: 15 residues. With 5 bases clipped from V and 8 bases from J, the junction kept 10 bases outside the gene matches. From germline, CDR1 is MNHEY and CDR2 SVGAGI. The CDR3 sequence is CASSLDGTGPDIQYF. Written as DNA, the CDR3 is TGTGCCAGCAGTCTAGACGGGACAGGGCCAGACATTCAGTACTTC.

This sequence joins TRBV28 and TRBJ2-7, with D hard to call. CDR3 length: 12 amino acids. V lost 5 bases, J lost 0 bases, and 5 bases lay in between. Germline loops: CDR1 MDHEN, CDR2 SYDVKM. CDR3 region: CASSLISYEQYF. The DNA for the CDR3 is TGTGCCAGCAGTCTTATCTCCTACGAGCAGTACTTC.

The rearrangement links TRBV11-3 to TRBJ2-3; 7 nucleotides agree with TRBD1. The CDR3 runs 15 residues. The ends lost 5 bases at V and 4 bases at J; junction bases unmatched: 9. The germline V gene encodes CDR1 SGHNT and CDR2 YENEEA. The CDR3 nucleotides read TGTGCCAGCAGCGTAAACCCCGACAGGGCAGATACGCAGTATTTT. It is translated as CASSVNPDRADTQYF.

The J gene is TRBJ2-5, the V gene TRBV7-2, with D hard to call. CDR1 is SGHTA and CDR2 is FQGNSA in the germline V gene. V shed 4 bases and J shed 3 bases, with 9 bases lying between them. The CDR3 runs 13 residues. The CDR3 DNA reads TGTGCCAGCAGCTCTTTCCCTAAAGAGACCCAGTACTTC. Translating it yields CASSSFPKETQYF. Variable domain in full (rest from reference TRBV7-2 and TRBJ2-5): GAGVSQSPSNKVTEKGKDVELRCDPISGHTALYWYRQSLGQGLEFLIYFQGNSAPDKSGLPSDRFSAERTGGSVSTLTIQRTQQEDSAVYLCASSSFPKETQYFGPGTRLLVL.

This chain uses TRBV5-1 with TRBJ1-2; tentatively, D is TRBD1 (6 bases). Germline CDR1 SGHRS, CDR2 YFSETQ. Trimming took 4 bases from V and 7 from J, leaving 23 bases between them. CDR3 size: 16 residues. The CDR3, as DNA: TGCGCCAGCAGCCCGGGACAACGGGAAACCCAACGTGGCTACACCTTC. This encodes CASSPGQRETQRGYTF.

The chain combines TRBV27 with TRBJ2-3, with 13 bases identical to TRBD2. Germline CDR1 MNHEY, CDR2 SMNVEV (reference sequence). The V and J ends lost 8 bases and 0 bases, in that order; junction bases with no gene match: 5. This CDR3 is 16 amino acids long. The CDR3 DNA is TGTGCCAGCGGGGGACTAGCGGGGCCTAGCACAGATACGCAGTATTTT. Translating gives CASGGLAGPSTDTQYF.